A selection of T cell receptor beta chains follows, all from one sample in a study of neurological immune-mediated disorders. MiXCR, run by TCRdb on the 5' RACE reads, gives a single entry per CDR3 protein. The data contain roughly 70,000 distinct CDR3 sequences, around 5.2% of them seen just once; the ten biggest clones take up approximately 2.6%. The sample comprised PBMCs. These receptors all stem from a woman aged 25 to 39 with multiple sclerosis. The CDR3 runs from the conserved cysteine through the conserved F or W. A D gene is named only where the DNA matches it firmly.

d_gene,v_gene,CDR3aa
-,TRBV28,CASGGGNQPQNF
TRBD2,TRBV9,CASSAKLATDTQYF
-,TRBV13,CASSLGGVGYTF
-,TRBV5-1,CASSQPDGSSYNEQFF
-,TRBV20-1,CSARGPSGALNTEAFF
-,TRBV7-9,CASSLLGGNYGYTF
TRBD2,TRBV9,CASSVGGGWETQYF
TRBD1,TRBV20-1,CSARVWDRRLETQYF
-,TRBV29-1,CSVGTVDLAGNTIYF
TRBD1,TRBV20-1,CSAYDRGRDTDTQYF
-,TRBV20-1,CSARSGEDHQPQHF
TRBD1,TRBV6-5,CASSPPTGGFSYEQYF
-,TRBV5-1,CASSLAGDGGYEQFF
-,TRBV5-1,CASSFLGDLRSGANVLTF
TRBD1,TRBV29-1,CSASPGGWNTEAFF
-,TRBV18,CASSPMEFETQYF
-,TRBV7-2,CASSPDDSWETQYF
-,TRBV6-1,CASSEWQGRLTGELFF
-,TRBV20-1,CSARAGRASYNEQFF
-,TRBV5-1,CASSTNSGSDTQYF
-,TRBV5-1,CASSLSGDEAFF
TRBD2,TRBV20-1,CSATRGASGGDPYNEQFF
-,TRBV12-3/TRBV12-4,CASNPGRYSNQPQHF
TRBD1,TRBV28,CASSLPRGSNQPQNF
-,TRBV27,CASSDYWRSNQPQHF
-,TRBV24-1,CATSDRDTEAFF